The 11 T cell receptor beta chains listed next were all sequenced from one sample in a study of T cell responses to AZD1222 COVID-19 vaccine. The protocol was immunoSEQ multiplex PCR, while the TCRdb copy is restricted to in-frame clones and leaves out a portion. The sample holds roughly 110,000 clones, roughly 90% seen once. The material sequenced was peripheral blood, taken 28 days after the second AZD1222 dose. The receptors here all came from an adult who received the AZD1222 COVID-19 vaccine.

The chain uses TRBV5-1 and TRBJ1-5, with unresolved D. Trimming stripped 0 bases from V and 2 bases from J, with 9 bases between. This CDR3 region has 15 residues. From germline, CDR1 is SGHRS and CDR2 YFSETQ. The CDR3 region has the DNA TGCGCCAGCAGCTTGGGGCACAACGGCAATCAGCCCCAGCATTTT. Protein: CASSLGHNGNQPQHF.

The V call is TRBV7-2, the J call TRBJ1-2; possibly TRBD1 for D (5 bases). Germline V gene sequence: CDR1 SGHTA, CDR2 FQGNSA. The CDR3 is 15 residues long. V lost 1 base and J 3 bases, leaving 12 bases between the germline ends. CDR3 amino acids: CASSLVGGVHYGYTF. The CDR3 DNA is TGTGCCAGCAGCTTAGTAGGAGGGGTTCACTATGGCTACACCTTC.

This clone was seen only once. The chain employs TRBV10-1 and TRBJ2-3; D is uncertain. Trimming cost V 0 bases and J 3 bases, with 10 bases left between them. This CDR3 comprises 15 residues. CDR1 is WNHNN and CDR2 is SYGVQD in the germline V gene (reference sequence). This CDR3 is CASSESERATDTQYF. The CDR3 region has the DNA TGCGCCAGCAGTGAGTCGGAAAGGGCGACAGATACGCAGTATTTT.

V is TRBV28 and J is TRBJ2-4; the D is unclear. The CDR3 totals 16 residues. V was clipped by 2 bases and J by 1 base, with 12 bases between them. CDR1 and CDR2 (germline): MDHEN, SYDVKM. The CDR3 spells CASSLPGPLAKNIQYF. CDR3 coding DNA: TGTGCCAGCAGTTTACCTGGGCCCCTGGCCAAAAACATTCAGTACTTC.

The CDR3 protein is CASSPTSARYNEQFF. Written as DNA, the CDR3 is TGTGCCAGCAGCCCTACTAGCGCTCGCTACAATGAGCAGTTCTTC. The chain employs TRBV6-4 and TRBJ2-1, with 7 bases lining up with TRBD2. The germline gives CDR1 MRHNA, CDR2 SNTAGT. Trimming took 6 bases from V and 3 from J; bases not matched to a gene: 8. There are 15 residues in the CDR3.

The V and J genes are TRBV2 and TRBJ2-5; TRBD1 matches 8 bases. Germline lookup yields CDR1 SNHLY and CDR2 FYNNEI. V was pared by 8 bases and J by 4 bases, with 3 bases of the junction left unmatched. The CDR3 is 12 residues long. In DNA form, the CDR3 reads TGTGCCAGCGGCAGGGGGCTAGAGACCCAGTACTTC. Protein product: CASGRGLETQYF.

The CDR3 sequence is CASSLQGYNSPLHF. The CDR3 DNA follows: TGTGCCAGCAGCCTACAGGGATATAATTCACCCCTCCACTTT. The J gene is TRBJ1-6, the V gene TRBV5-6; possible D gene TRBD1, 6 bases. The CDR3 contains 14 residues. Trimming took off 4 bases at V and 4 bases at J, with 9 bases between the two ends. Germline V gives CDR1 SGHDT, CDR2 YYEEEE.

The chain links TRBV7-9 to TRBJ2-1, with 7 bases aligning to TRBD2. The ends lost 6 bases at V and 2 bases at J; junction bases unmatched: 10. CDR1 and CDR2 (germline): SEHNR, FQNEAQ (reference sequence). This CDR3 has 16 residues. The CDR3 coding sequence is TGTGCCAGCAGACCACCCCCGGGACTAACCTACAATGAGCAGTTCTTC. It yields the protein CASRPPPGLTYNEQFF.

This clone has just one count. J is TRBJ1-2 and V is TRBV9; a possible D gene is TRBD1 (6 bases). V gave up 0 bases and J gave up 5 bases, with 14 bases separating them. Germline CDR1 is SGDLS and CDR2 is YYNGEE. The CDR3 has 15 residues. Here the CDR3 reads CASSVDPGAGYGYTF. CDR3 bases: TGTGCCAGCAGCGTAGATCCGGGGGCGGGATATGGCTACACCTTC.

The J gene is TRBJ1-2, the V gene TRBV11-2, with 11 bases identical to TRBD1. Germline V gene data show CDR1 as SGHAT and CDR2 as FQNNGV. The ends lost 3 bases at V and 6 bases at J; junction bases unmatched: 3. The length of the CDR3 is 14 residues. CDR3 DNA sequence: TGTGCCAGCAGCTTCGGGACAGGGGGAGATGGCTACACCTTC. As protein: CASSFGTGGDGYTF. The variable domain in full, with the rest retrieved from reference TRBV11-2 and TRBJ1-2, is EAGVAQSPRYKIIEKRQSVAFWCNPISGHATLYWYQQILGQGPKLLIQFQNNGVVDDSQLPKDRFSAERLKGVDSTLKIQPAKLEDSAVYLCASSFGTGGDGYTFGSGTRLTVV.

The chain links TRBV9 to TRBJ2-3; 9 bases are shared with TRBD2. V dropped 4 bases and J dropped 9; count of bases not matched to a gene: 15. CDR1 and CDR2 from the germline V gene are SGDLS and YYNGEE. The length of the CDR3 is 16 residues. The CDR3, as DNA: TGTGCCAGCAGCATAGAGTCTAGCGGGGACCTCGGGACGCAGTATTTT. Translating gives CASSIESSGDLGTQYF.